These 21 T cell receptor beta chains were sequenced from one sample in a study of blood T cell repertoires in COVID-19. Method: immunoSEQ multiplex PCR; TCRdb's copy keeps in-frame clones and lacks some. The table lists some 310,000 clones, 90% of them singletons. Material: peripheral blood. These TCRs come from a woman in her thirties with COVID-19, enrolled during active disease.

The chain employs TRBV28 and TRBJ1-5, with TRBD1 matching over 11 bases. The CDR3 totals 19 residues. Trimming cost V 7 bases and J 1 base; bases outside gene matches: 15. Germline assignment: CDR1 MDHEN and CDR2 SYDVKM. The CDR3 loop reads CASTRPGTGGFRSNQPQHF. In DNA form, the CDR3 reads TGTGCCAGCACCCGACCTGGGACAGGGGGATTTCGGAGCAATCAGCCCCAGCATTTT.

This clone was seen only a few times. V is TRBV28 and J is TRBJ2-1; a weak D match, TRBD1 (7 bases). V was trimmed by 6 bases and J by 11 bases, leaving 14 bases between them. This CDR3 is built from 12 residues. Germline values: CDR1 MDHEN, CDR2 SYDVKM. Here the CDR3 DNA reads TGTGCCAGCAGGGACAGGACTACTAAGCAGTTCTTC. It yields the protein CASRDRTTKQFF.

The chain couples TRBV7-2 to TRBJ2-7; 10 bases map to TRBD2. J lost 4 bases, V lost 5 bases, and 11 bases had no gene match. The CDR3 consists of 16 residues. Per the germline V gene, CDR1 is SGHTA and CDR2 is FQGNSA. The CDR3 loop reads CASSQASGTSVYEQYF. The DNA of the CDR3 is TGTGCCAGCAGCCAAGCCTCCGGGACTAGCGTTTACGAGCAGTACTTC.

V gene TRBV6-5 combines with J gene TRBJ1-1; D unresolved. This CDR3 has 10 residues. The V and J ends lost 6 bases and 3 bases respectively, with 2 bases between them. Per germline, CDR1 MNHEY and CDR2 SVGAGI. The CDR3 spells CASSDTEAFF. Here the CDR3 DNA reads TGTGCCAGCAGCGACACTGAAGCTTTCTTT.

The chain links TRBV5-6 to TRBJ2-3; 9 positions agree with TRBD1. CDR1 and CDR2 (germline): SGHDT, YYEEEE. V lost 0 bases and J lost 2; bases outside the gene matches: 7. The CDR3 has 17 residues. The CDR3 sequence: CASSLAFTGGFTDTQYF. For the CDR3, the DNA is TGTGCCAGCAGCTTGGCGTTCACAGGGGGCTTCACAGATACGCAGTATTTT.

V usage is TRBV7-8 and J usage is TRBJ1-5; a possible D gene is TRBD1 (5 bases). Per the germline V gene, CDR1 is SGHVS and CDR2 is FQNEAQ. The CDR3 length is 13 residues. The V end lost 1 base, the J end lost 9 bases, and 10 bases lay between the germline ends. The CDR3 coding sequence is TGTGCCAGCAGCTTAGGAGCGGGACTGCCCCAGCATTTT. Amino acids: CASSLGAGLPQHF.

The chain links TRBV9 to TRBJ2-3; a weak D match, TRBD2 (5 bases). The CDR3 totals 14 residues. Per germline, CDR1 SGDLS and CDR2 YYNGEE. The V gene lost 2 bases and the J gene lost 2 bases, with 9 bases spanning the gap. The CDR3 coding sequence is TGTGCCAGCAGCGTTAGCGCCCACACAGATACGCAGTATTTT. Translating it yields CASSVSAHTDTQYF.

V is TRBV5-6 and J is TRBJ1-5, with D perhaps TRBD1 (5 bases). Germline CDR1 and CDR2: SGHDT and YYEEEE. Trimming shortened V by 0 bases and J by 0 bases, and 13 bases separated the two germline ends. The CDR3 runs 17 residues. The CDR3 loop is CASSLAGVLYSNQPQHF. CDR3 nucleotides: TGTGCCAGCAGCTTGGCGGGGGTTTTATATAGCAATCAGCCCCAGCATTTT.

The V gene is TRBV4-1, the J gene TRBJ1-1; the D gene is possibly TRBD1 (6 bases). The ends were cut back, 3 bases at V and 5 bases at J, with 13 bases in the middle. The V gene's germline CDR1 is MGHRA and CDR2 YSYEKL. The CDR3 totals 14 residues. CDR3 DNA sequence: TGCGCCAGCAGCCAGCCAGGGGCCCAAACTGAAGCTTTCTTT. Its protein product is CASSQPGAQTEAFF.

This chain links TRBV5-1 with TRBJ1-2; D possibly corresponds to TRBD1 (6 bases). The germline V gene has CDR1 SGHRS and CDR2 YFSETQ. V was clipped by 4 bases and J by 8 bases, with 15 bases between them. CDR3 length: 13 residues. The CDR3 nucleotides read TGCGCCAGCAGCCCACTCGGGGGGGGCGGCTACACCTTC. The encoded protein is CASSPLGGGGYTF.

This chain links TRBV20-1 with TRBJ1-2; the D gene is possibly TRBD1 (5 bases). Per the germline V gene, CDR1 is DFQATT and CDR2 is SNEGSKA (reference sequence). V lost 1 base, J lost 12 bases, and 12 bases lay in between. The CDR3 is 11 amino acids. Written as DNA, the CDR3 is TGCAGTGCTAGAGCGAGGGACTGGCACACCTTC. It yields the protein CSARARDWHTF.

V is TRBV5-1 and J is TRBJ2-6; D gene ambiguous. Trimming cost V 0 bases and J 0 bases, with 7 bases left between them. CDR3 length: 16 amino acids. Germline values: CDR1 SGHRS, CDR2 YFSETQ. CDR3 in DNA: TGCGCCAGCAGCTTGGTAACAGCCTCTGGGGCCAACGTCCTGACTTTC. It codes for CASSLVTASGANVLTF.

This chain joins TRBV20-1 and TRBJ1-1, with D unclear. The CDR3 contains 14 residues. The V end lost 3 bases, the J end lost 1 base, and 12 bases lay between the germline ends. Germline V CDR1 and CDR2: DFQATT, SNEGSKA (reference sequence). CDR3 in DNA: TGCAGTGCTAGTAACGCGGCCACGAACACTGAAGCTTTCTTT. This codes for CSASNAATNTEAFF.

This chain connects TRBV2 to TRBJ1-4; 9 nucleotides line up with TRBD1. CDR1 and CDR2 from the germline V gene are SNHLY and FYNNEI. The V segment lost 7 bases and the J segment 6 bases; nucleotides outside the gene matches: 15. This CDR3 spans 17 amino acids. The DNA of the CDR3 is TGTGCCAGCAATATCTTAGAGTATCGACAGGGGGATGAAAAACTGTTTTTT. This translates into CASNILEYRQGDEKLFF.

The gene calls are TRBV19 and TRBJ1-2; weak D call: TRBD1 (5 bases). The germline V gene encodes CDR1 LNHDA and CDR2 SQIVND (reference sequence). The CDR3 is 15 amino acids. V was clipped by 3 bases and J by 0 bases, with 11 bases between them. The CDR3 is CASSIGGISNYGYTF. DNA of the CDR3: TGTGCCAGTAGTATTGGGGGGATTTCTAACTATGGCTACACCTTC.

The chain links TRBV11-2 to TRBJ2-2, with a possible D match to TRBD1 (7 bases). Germline V gives CDR1 SGHAT, CDR2 FQNNGV. Trimming cost V 5 bases and J 2 bases, with 15 bases left between them. This CDR3 is 16 amino acids long. Written as DNA, the CDR3 is TGTGCCAGCAGCCATCGGGGGACAGTCAACACCGGGGAGCTGTTTTTT. The encoded protein is CASSHRGTVNTGELFF.

Here the CDR3 DNA reads TGCGCCAGCAGCTCCGACTGGAGCACAGATACGCAGTATTTT. Translation: CASSSDWSTDTQYF. J is TRBJ2-3 and V is TRBV5-1, with unresolved D. The CDR3 consists of 14 residues. Germline-derived CDR1 and CDR2 are SGHRS and YFSETQ. V lost 3 bases to trimming and J lost 0 bases, with 8 bases between them.

The V gene is TRBV6-5, the J gene TRBJ2-1, with 8 bases identical to TRBD1. The CDR3 loop spans 16 amino acids. V was clipped by 0 bases and J by 3 bases; unmatched bases: 4. The germline V gene encodes CDR1 MNHEY and CDR2 SVGAGI. CDR3 residues: CASSYSGTGDYNEQFF. CDR3 nucleotides: TGTGCCAGCAGTTACTCCGGGACAGGAGACTACAATGAGCAGTTCTTC.

The chain links TRBV10-1 to TRBJ2-1; 13 bases line up with TRBD2. CDR3 size: 15 residues. The V gene end was trimmed by 6 bases and the J gene end by 4 bases; junction bases not matched to a gene: 3. Germline assignment: CDR1 WNHNN and CDR2 SYGVQD (reference sequence). This CDR3 reads CASSRLAGGYNEQFF. The DNA of the CDR3 is TGCGCCAGCAGCAGACTAGCGGGGGGTTACAATGAGCAGTTCTTC.

This chain uses TRBV30 with TRBJ1-4; 8 nucleotides agree with TRBD1. V was pared by 1 base and J by 7 bases, with 5 bases of the junction left unmatched. Germline V CDR1 and CDR2: GTSNPN, SVGIG (reference sequence). This CDR3 spans 14 amino acids. The CDR3 sequence is CAWSEGQGGEKLFF. The CDR3 region has the DNA TGTGCCTGGAGTGAAGGACAGGGAGGTGAAAAACTGTTTTTT.

The rearrangement joins TRBV3-1 (or the pseudogene TRBV3-2) to TRBJ2-7; 13 bases are a match to TRBD2. The CDR3 is 17 residues long. Germline CDR1 is LGHDT and CDR2 is YNNKEL (reference sequence). With V trimmed by 2 bases and J by 1 base, 5 bases remained unmatched. This CDR3 is CASSQWGLAGRSYEQYF. The CDR3 nucleotides read TGTGCCAGCAGCCAATGGGGACTAGCGGGACGATCCTACGAGCAGTACTTC.